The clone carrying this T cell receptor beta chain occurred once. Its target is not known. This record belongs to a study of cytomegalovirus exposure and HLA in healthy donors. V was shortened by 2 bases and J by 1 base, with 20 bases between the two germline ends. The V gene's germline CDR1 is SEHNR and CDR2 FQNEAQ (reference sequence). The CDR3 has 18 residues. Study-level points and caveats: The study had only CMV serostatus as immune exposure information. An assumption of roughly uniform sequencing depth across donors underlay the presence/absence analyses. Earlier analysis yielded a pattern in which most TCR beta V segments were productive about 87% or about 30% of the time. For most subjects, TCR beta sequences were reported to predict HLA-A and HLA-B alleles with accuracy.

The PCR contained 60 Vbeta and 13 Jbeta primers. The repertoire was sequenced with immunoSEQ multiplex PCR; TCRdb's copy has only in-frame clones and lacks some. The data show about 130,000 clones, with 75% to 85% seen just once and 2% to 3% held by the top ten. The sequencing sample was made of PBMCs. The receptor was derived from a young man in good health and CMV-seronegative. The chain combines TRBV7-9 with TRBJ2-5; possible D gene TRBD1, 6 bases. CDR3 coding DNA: TGTGCCAGCAGCTTAACACAGGGAAGAGTCGCGGCCCAAGAGACCCAGTACTTC. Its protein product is CASSLTQGRVAAQETQYF.